Following are 5 T cell receptor beta chains from one sample sequenced in a study of T cell repertoires in cytomegalovirus infection. In TCRdb, the reads were re-called with MiXCR into one record per CDR3 protein. The repertoire holds tens of thousands of distinct CDR3 sequences, around a fifth seen once, with roughly two thirds in the top ten. No antigen is known for these receptors. This sample comprised CD8+ T cells from cultured PBMCs, obtained from culture after CMV antigen stimulation. The source of these receptors is a human donor in good health (CMV status not recorded). Some clones in this sample may be carry-over from other donors' samples.

This clonotype was seen only a few times. V is TRBV27 and J is TRBJ1-2, with D hard to call. The CDR3 loop spans 14 amino acids. The ends were cut back, 0 bases at V and 8 bases at J, with 13 bases in the middle. Germline CDR1 is MNHEY and CDR2 is SMNVEV (reference sequence). For the CDR3, the DNA is TGTGCCAGCAGTTTATCACCAGGATCGTACGGCTACACCTTC. Its translation: CASSLSPGSYGYTF.

This clonotype has a count of ten or more. The chain couples TRBV7-2 to TRBJ2-7, with D hard to call. CDR1 is SGHTA, CDR2 FQGNSA, per germline. Trimming took off 1 base at V and 0 bases at J, with 7 bases between the two ends. This CDR3 has 14 residues. For the CDR3, the DNA is TGTGCCAGCAGCTTAGGAGATAGCTCCTACGAGCAGTACTTC. It specifies CASSLGDSSYEQYF.

The V call is TRBV6-1, the J call TRBJ2-7; D ambiguous. Deletions cut 11 bases from V and 7 bases from J, with 18 bases between. CDR3 length: 12 residues. CDR1 is MNHNS and CDR2 is SASEGT in the germline V gene. CDR3 region: CAAAESPWEQYF. CDR3 nucleotides: TGTGCCGCGGCGGAATCCCCTTGGGAGCAGTACTTC.

This clonotype was seen a few times. The gene calls are TRBV25-1 and TRBJ1-5; no reliable D call. The CDR3 is made up of 13 amino acids. V gave up 3 bases and J gave up 3 bases, with 6 bases separating them. CDR1 MGHDK and CDR2 SYGVNS come from the germline V gene. The CDR3 region has the DNA TGTGCCAGCAGTGAGTCAGACAATCAGCCCCAGCATTTT. Its protein product is CASSESDNQPQHF.

V is TRBV19 and J is TRBJ1-1; D remains unclear. CDR1 is LNHDA, CDR2 SQIVND, per germline (reference sequence). The CDR3 has 13 residues. V dropped 5 bases and J dropped 4 bases, with 11 bases sitting between them. The CDR3 sequence is CASSYGDFTEAFF. The CDR3, as DNA: TGTGCCAGTAGTTATGGGGATTTCACTGAAGCTTTCTTT.